This T cell receptor (beta chain) was recorded in a study of T cells in localized non-small cell lung cancer. Broader study findings: Uninvolved nearby lung showed the greatest T cell clonality, exceeding that found in tumor.

A word on this clone: As yet, its antigen is unknown.

Assay: immunoSEQ multiplex PCR; the TCRdb copy retains only in-frame clones and omits some. The sample has 60,000 to 75,000 clones, roughly 79% seen once. The germline V gene has CDR1 SEHNR and CDR2 FQNEAQ (reference sequence). CDR3 length: 15 residues. V dropped 3 bases and J dropped 5 bases, with 16 bases sitting between them. This receptor was identified in a man aged 35 to 69 with stage II lung adenocarcinoma. This chain joins TRBV7-9 and TRBJ1-2, with D unclear. This specimen was PBMCs, taken before any cancer treatment. DNA of the CDR3: TGTGCCAGCAGCTTGTCCCGATCAACGGTTTATGGCTACACCTTC. Amino acid sequence: CASSLSRSTVYGYTF.